This T cell receptor (beta chain) emerged from a study of blood T cell repertoires in COVID-19. As for the study in general: Sample material is recorded as cDNA or gDNA derived from T cells, B-cell-depleted T cells, or PBMCs.

In the original processing: Reference gene primer amplification yielded estimated nucleated cell counts. Using immunoSEQ multiplex PCR, the repertoire was profiled, and TCRdb retains in-frame clones only, with some absent. V, J and clone size are taken as reported in that table, and D and trimming were inferred from the DNA itself. The repertoire includes about 110,000 clones, roughly 84% of them detected once, and less than 5% sits in the top ten. This CDR3 is built from 16 residues. The V gene end was trimmed by 6 bases and the J gene end by 7 bases; junction bases not matched to a gene: 14. CDR1 MNHEY and CDR2 SMNVEV come from the germline V gene (reference sequence).

The V call is TRBV27, the J call TRBJ2-2; TRBD2 aligns across 7 bases. The clonotype originates from a human donor in a cohort sampled during active COVID-19. Sequencing used peripheral blood. The CDR3: CASRPLNPTSIGELFF. CDR3 DNA: TGTGCCAGCAGACCCCTCAATCCGACTAGCATCGGGGAGCTGTTTTTT.